These 7 T cell receptor beta chains came from one sample sequenced in a study of OX40 agonist ivuxolimab in advanced cancers. Here immunoSEQ multiplex PCR was the method, and the copy in TCRdb shows in-frame clones only, minus some. Of approximately 54,000 clones listed, around 93% are singletons. The sample was CD4+ or CD8+ T cells sorted from blood, taken in a trial of the OX40 agonist ivuxolimab. These receptors all stem from an adult with an advanced solid tumor such as melanoma, head and neck, liver or kidney cancer.

This chain joins TRBV21-1 and TRBJ1-3; TRBD1 reflects the table's D call only, with no check against the DNA. TRBV21-1 is a recognized pseudogene. The CDR3 length is 14 residues. The CDR3, as DNA: TGTGCCAATACGCCAGGGGACTCTGGAAACACCATATATTTT. As protein: CANTPGDSGNTIYF.

The chain is built from TRBV7-9 and TRBJ2-1; the match to TRBD2 covers 8 bases. Germline trimming cut 7 bases from V and 5 bases from J; bases unmatched to any gene: 10. Per the germline V gene, CDR1 is SEHNR and CDR2 is FQNEAQ (reference sequence). The length of the CDR3 is 15 residues. The CDR3 protein is CASTTVAGINNEQFF. CDR3 bases: TGTGCCAGCACTACGGTAGCGGGAATAAACAATGAGCAGTTCTTC.

The V and J genes are TRBV7-3 and TRBJ1-1, with 8 bases matching TRBD1. CDR1 is SGHTA and CDR2 is FQGTGA in the germline V gene. V lost 1 base to trimming and J lost 4 bases; unmatched junction nucleotides: 5. The length of the CDR3 is 15 residues. The CDR3 DNA follows: TGTGCCAGCAGCTTAAGTTCAGGGGGCGGCACTGAAGCTTTCTTT. Protein product: CASSLSSGGGTEAFF.

The V call is TRBV7-2, the J call TRBJ2-1; 9 positions agree with TRBD2. Germline CDR1 and CDR2: SGHTA and FQGNSA. After removal of 2 bases from V and 7 bases from J, the junction contained 9 bases not matched to a gene. This CDR3 has 16 amino acids. The CDR3 nucleotides are TGTGCCAGCAGCTTATTAGGTAGCGGGAGAAGTAATGAGCAGTTCTTC. Its translation: CASSLLGSGRSNEQFF.

This sequence joins TRBV7-9 and TRBJ2-3; 8 positions agree with TRBD1. CDR1 and CDR2 from the germline V gene are SEHNR and FQNEAQ (reference sequence). The CDR3 consists of 19 residues. The trim removed 5 bases at V and 0 bases at J, leaving 16 bases unmatched. CDR3 loop: CASSRVGTGQAPSTDTQYF. The DNA for the CDR3 is TGTGCCAGCAGCCGAGTTGGGACGGGACAGGCACCTAGCACAGATACGCAGTATTTT.

The chain links TRBV27 to TRBJ2-7, with 9 bases lining up with TRBD1. CDR1 MNHEY and CDR2 SMNVEV come from the germline V gene (reference sequence). With 3 bases clipped from V and 6 bases from J, the junction kept 18 bases outside the gene matches. This CDR3 has 18 amino acids. The CDR3 DNA reads TGTGCCAGCAGTTTTTTCGGGACAGGGACGATTAGTAGGGGCGAGCAGTACTTC. As protein: CASSFFGTGTISRGEQYF.

The chain recombines TRBV5-6 with TRBJ2-7; the match to TRBD1 covers 7 bases. Trimming removed 4 bases from V and 0 bases from J; junction bases left unmatched: 4. In germline, CDR1 is SGHDT, CDR2 YYEEEE. The CDR3 consists of 14 residues. The chain's CDR3 is CASSLTGSSYEQYF. The CDR3 bases are TGTGCCAGCAGCCTGACAGGGAGCTCCTACGAGCAGTACTTC.